These T cell receptor beta chains were read from a single sample in a study of blood T cell repertoires in COVID-19. TCRdb's copy holds only in-frame clones and misses some; the assay was immunoSEQ multiplex PCR. The table records roughly 91,000 clones, roughly 72% of them present only once. Sequencing was carried out using peripheral blood. These receptors all come from a man between 65 and 80 years old with acute or convalescent COVID-19. Both conserved end residues are part of each CDR3. The order of the fields is CDR3 length, D gene, J gene, clone size, V gene, CDR3 DNA, CDR3 protein. D genes are given only for firm matches. Part of the rows lack a size; the others show once, few, many or a class for expanded clones.

>15|-|TRBJ2-1|few|TRBV4-1
TGCGCCAGCAGCCAAGAAACCGGGGTTCACAATGAGCAGTTCTTC
CASSQETGVHNEQFF
>15|TRBD2|TRBJ2-1|-|TRBV28
TGTGCCAGCGTCAGTTTGTCTAGCGGGAGTAATGAGCAGTTCTTC
CASVSLSSGSNEQFF
>14|-|TRBJ1-2|few|TRBV4-2
TGTGCCAGCAGCCCAAATGTCCCCGGGAATGGCTACACCTTC
CASSPNVPGNGYTF
>15|TRBD1|TRBJ2-2|-|TRBV5-1
TGCGCCAGCAGCACAACAGGGGGCCCTGTCGGGGAGCTGTTTTTT
CASSTTGGPVGELFF
>15|-|TRBJ2-2|-|TRBV19
TGTGCCAGTAGTATTAGGTCGGCGGGCACCGGGGAGCTGTTTTTT
CASSIRSAGTGELFF
>14|-|TRBJ2-7|-|TRBV7-9
TGTGCCAGCAGCCTAGGAGGGAGTGTGACCGAGCAGTACTTC
CASSLGGSVTEQYF
>16|-|TRBJ2-7|-|TRBV15
TGTGCCACCAGCAGAGATCAGGGTACGGGGGCCTACGAGCAGTACTTC
CATSRDQGTGAYEQYF
>17|TRBD1|TRBJ1-5|-|TRBV6-1
TGTGCCAGCAGTGAATCGCGGGACAGGGTCCCCATTCAGCCCCAGCATTTT
CASSESRDRVPIQPQHF
>14|-|TRBJ2-7|-|TRBV3-1/TRBV3-2
TGTGCCAGCACCAAGAGCGGTTCTTCCTACGAGCAGTACTTC
CASTKSGSSYEQYF
>15|-|TRBJ2-3|-|TRBV4-1
TGCGCCAGCAGCCCTAGCGAGCCACGCACAGATACGCAGTATTTT
CASSPSEPRTDTQYF
>13|-|TRBJ1-4|-|TRBV3-1/TRBV3-2
TGTGCCAGCAGCCAAGAGAAGGAACGGAGACTGTTTTTT
CASSQEKERRLFF
>15|-|TRBJ1-1|-|TRBV30
TGTGCCTGGAGTCCGGGGGGGCCGGGGAACACTGAAGCTTTCTTT
CAWSPGGPGNTEAFF
>21|TRBD2|TRBJ2-3|-|TRBV3-1/TRBV3-2
TGTGCCAGCAGCCAAGATTTATTCGGACTAGCGGGGGCCACCTCCACAGATACGCAGTATTTT
CASSQDLFGLAGATSTDTQYF
>13|TRBD1|TRBJ2-3|-|TRBV7-3
TGTGCCAGCAGCGACAGGGGTCGAGATACGCAGTATTTT
CASSDRGRDTQYF
>17|-|TRBJ1-1|-|TRBV7-8
TGTGCCAGCAGCCGTGCCCTTAGGTCACAGTTAAAGGCTGAAGCTTTCTTT
CASSRALRSQLKAEAFF
>15|-|TRBJ1-2|-|TRBV29-1
TGCAGCGTAGGCCCAGGGGAAACTAACAACTATGGCTACACCTTC
CSVGPGETNNYGYTF